Shown below are 9 T cell receptor beta chains from a single sample sequenced in a study of identical twins. Each CDR3 protein gets one entry after TCRdb re-called the 5' RACE reads with MiXCR. The sample includes about 530,000 distinct CDR3 sequences, around 15% of them seen just once. The data were also submitted as part of a second study, on yellow fever vaccine responses in identical twins.

The material sequenced was CD4+ T cells sorted from blood. The receptors were sampled from a young woman in good health.

This clonotype has only a few counts. This sequence joins TRBV24-1 and TRBJ1-1, with D perhaps matching TRBD1 (6 bases). The V end was cut by 4 bases, the J end by 4 bases, with 12 bases between. There are 14 residues in the CDR3. Germline CDR1 and CDR2: KGHDR and SFDVKD. Here the CDR3 reads CATSDSGAGTEAFF. The CDR3 coding sequence is TGTGCCACCAGTGACTCAGGGGCCGGCACTGAAGCTTTCTTT.

This clonotype was seen ten or more times. This chain joins TRBV4-2 and TRBJ2-2; 12 bases are shared with TRBD2. Germline V gene sequence: CDR1 LGHNA, CDR2 YNFKEQ. The CDR3 covers 17 residues. V lost 1 base to trimming and J lost 1 base; unmatched junction nucleotides: 1. The CDR3 DNA sequence: TGTGCCAGCAGCCAAGCGGGACTAGCGGGGAACACCGGGGAGCTGTTTTTT. This gives the protein CASSQAGLAGNTGELFF.

This clonotype was counted a few times. The rearrangement links TRBV12-3 or TRBV12-4 to TRBJ2-2; D not resolved. The V end lost 5 bases, the J end lost 0 bases, and 25 bases lay between the germline ends. The CDR3 length is 20 residues. CDR3 nucleotides: TGTGCCAGCAGTCCCCCCCCTTCCGGCCGGAAAAGTACGAACACCGGGGAGCTGTTTTTT. It specifies CASSPPPSGRKSTNTGELFF.

The chain is built from TRBV27 and TRBJ2-7; perhaps D is TRBD1 or TRBD2 (5 bases each). The ends were cut back, 6 bases at V and 6 bases at J, with 15 bases in the middle. CDR1 is MNHEY and CDR2 is SMNVEV in the germline V gene (reference sequence). CDR3 size: 13 residues. CDR3 coding DNA: TGTGCCAGCAGGGGACGGCTAGCAACCGAGCAGTACTTC. Protein product: CASRGRLATEQYF.

V gene TRBV20-1 combines with J gene TRBJ1-4, with no clear D. The CDR3 contains 12 residues. V was cut by 0 bases and J by 8 bases, with 7 bases left in between. Germline V lookup: CDR1 DFQATT, CDR2 SNEGSKA (reference sequence). The CDR3 DNA sequence: TGCAGTGCTAGAGATCAAGGGGAAAAACTGTTTTTT. Its protein is CSARDQGEKLFF.

This clonotype has more than one count but fewer than ten. The chain carries TRBV12-3 or TRBV12-4 and TRBJ2-3; a possible D gene is TRBD1 (5 bases). The V end lost 3 bases, the J end lost 4 bases, and 11 bases lay between the germline ends. CDR3 size: 14 residues. The chain's CDR3 is CASSFVVGPDTQYF. The CDR3 DNA reads as TGTGCCAGCAGTTTCGTAGTGGGGCCAGATACGCAGTATTTT.

The chain has TRBV20-1 and TRBJ2-7, with 12 bases aligning to TRBD2. This CDR3 is 16 amino acids long. Germline V gene sequence: CDR1 DFQATT, CDR2 SNEGSKA (reference sequence). Trimming at V came to 0 bases and at J to 4 bases, leaving 7 bases not matched to a gene. CDR3 sequence (DNA): TGCAGTGCTAGAGAACTAGCGGGGGGTCCCGGGTACGAGCAGTACGTC. Translating gives CSARELAGGPGYEQYV.

This clonotype has just a few counts. CDR3 loop: CASRNREANTEAFF. Written as DNA, the CDR3 is TGTGCCAGCAGAAACAGGGAGGCGAACACTGAAGCTTTCTTT. The rearrangement uses TRBV7-9 and TRBJ1-1; D may be TRBD1 (6 bases). There are 14 residues in the CDR3. CDR1 is SEHNR, CDR2 FQNEAQ, per germline (reference sequence). V was pared by 6 bases and J by 1 base, with 12 bases between.

In its sample, this clonotype was seen a few times. J is TRBJ2-2 and V is TRBV3-1; D is ambiguous. V lost 2 bases, J lost 2 bases, and 6 bases lay in between. Germline lookup yields CDR1 LGHDT and CDR2 YNNKEL (reference sequence). There are 14 residues in the CDR3. The CDR3 DNA reads as TGTGCCAGCAGCCAACGACACAACACCGGGGAGCTGTTTTTT. It translates to CASSQRHNTGELFF.